The clone carrying this TCR beta chain was seen more than once but under ten times. TCRdb keeps only in-frame clones here, not all; method: immunoSEQ multiplex PCR. The sample yields tens of thousands of clones, around 86% seen once. This sample is drawn from a study of glioma-infiltrating T cells after dendritic cell vaccination. CDR1 and CDR2 from the germline V gene are SEHNR and FQNEAQ (reference sequence). CDR3 length: 15 residues. V was trimmed by 5 bases and J by 5 bases, leaving 19 bases between them. This sample comprised blood, obtained before dendritic cell vaccination. This receptor was identified in a human donor with glioblastoma. The chain uses TRBV7-9 and TRBJ2-7; no clear D gene. The CDR3 DNA reads TGTGCCAGCAGCCTAGAGCCACGGGTTTACGACGAGCAGTACTTC. Its translation: CASSLEPRVYDEQYF.